Following are 21 T cell receptor beta chains from one sample sequenced in a study of regulatory T cells in long-lasting Graves disease. The time point: newly diagnosed GD, antithyroid drugs for less than 3 months. After RNA was extracted from PBMCs, the TCR library was made from it. Arm-PCR of CDR3 regions with iRepertoire HTBI primers generated TCR beta libraries. TCRdb recomputed calls from the multiplex PCR reads with MiXCR, one row per CDR3 protein. This table has roughly 500,000 distinct CDR3 sequences, roughly 13% appearing once. These data also formed part of another study, on T cells in Graves' hyperthyroidism and ophthalmopathy.

The specimen was peripheral blood mononuclear cells (PBMCs), collected at new diagnosis, from a patient treated with antithyroid drugs. These receptors were obtained from a man between 25 and 39 years old with Graves disease.

This clonotype has a handful of counts. The chain is built from TRBV6-1 and TRBJ2-1; the match to TRBD2 covers 8 bases. V was pared by 7 bases and J by 5 bases, with 10 bases of the junction left unmatched. CDR1 is MNHNS and CDR2 is SASEGT in the germline V gene. The CDR3 has 15 amino acids. The CDR3 sequence is CASTPGVAGHNEQFF. The CDR3 nucleotides read TGTGCCAGCACCCCCGGGGTAGCGGGACACAATGAGCAGTTCTTC.

Turning to this clonotype: Possible read error: a much larger clone is one base away. The chain employs TRBV7-2 and TRBJ2-1; possibly TRBD2 for D (6 bases). V was cut by 5 bases and J by 5 bases, with 13 bases left in between. Germline loops: CDR1 SGHTA, CDR2 FQGNSA. CDR3 length: 14 residues. The CDR3: CTSSDSGLNNEQFF. Written as DNA, the CDR3 is TGTACCAGCAGCGATAGCGGCCTTAACAATGAGCAGTTCTTC.

This clonotype was observed a few times. It may be a read error: a sequence one base away is much more abundant. J is TRBJ2-7 and V is TRBV5-1; tentatively, D is TRBD2 (6 bases). CDR1 is SGHRS, CDR2 YFSETQ, per germline. The CDR3 is made up of 15 amino acids. This CDR3 is CASSLDGRDFYGQYF. CDR3 in DNA: TGCGCCAGCAGCTTGGACGGCCGGGACTTCTACGGGCAGTACTTC.

This clonotype showed up just once. A far larger clone is a single base away, which makes a read error likely. V is TRBV7-9 and J is TRBJ2-1; weak D call: TRBD2 (5 bases). Per the germline V gene, CDR1 is SEHNR and CDR2 is FQNEAQ (reference sequence). Deletions cut 8 bases from V and 0 bases from J, with 20 bases between. The CDR3 is made up of 17 amino acids. Here the CDR3 reads CASGSAYSVYSYNEQFF. In DNA, the CDR3 is TGTGCCAGCGGCTCGGCTTATAGCGTGTACTCCTACAATGAGCAGTTCTTC.

This clonotype was observed many times. The chain is built from TRBV24-1 and TRBJ2-5, with 7 bases lining up with TRBD2. The V and J ends lost 9 bases and 4 bases, in that order; junction bases with no gene match: 4. CDR3 length: 12 amino acids. Looked up from germline, CDR1 is KGHDR and CDR2 is SFDVKD. DNA for the CDR3: TGTGCCACCCCCCCGGGAGGAGAGACCCAGTACTTC. Translating it yields CATPPGGETQYF.

This clonotype was found many times. V usage is TRBV7-2 and J usage is TRBJ2-7; D gene unclear. Between the trimmed V and J ends, which lost 2 bases and 2 bases, there was a span of 13 bases. CDR1 SGHTA and CDR2 FQGNSA come from the germline V gene. The CDR3 is made up of 15 amino acids. The CDR3 bases are TGTGCCAGCAGCTTAAGCCAGGTGTCAACCTACGAGCAGTACTTC. This codes for CASSLSQVSTYEQYF.

This clonotype was counted at least ten times. This sequence joins TRBV6-1 and TRBJ2-4; D unclear. V was clipped by 7 bases and J by 0 bases, with 10 bases between them. The CDR3 covers 14 residues. Germline V gene lookup returns CDR1 MNHNS and CDR2 SASEGT. The CDR3 is CASTSLIAKNIQYF. The CDR3 region has the DNA TGTGCCAGCACCTCGTTGATAGCCAAAAACATTCAGTACTTC.

CDR3 protein: CASSRGGGRYNEQFF. In DNA, the CDR3 is TGTGCCAGCAGCCGAGGGGGGGGGCGATACAATGAGCAGTTCTTC. V and J are TRBV7-9 and TRBJ2-1; D possibly corresponds to TRBD2 (7 bases). The CDR3 is 15 amino acids. In germline, CDR1 is SEHNR, CDR2 FQNEAQ (reference sequence). The ends were cut back, 5 bases at V and 4 bases at J, with 15 bases in the middle.

Only a few counts were recorded for this clonotype. The rearrangement joins TRBV28 to TRBJ2-5; TRBD2 is a possible D gene (6 bases). There are 14 residues in the CDR3. Trimming stripped 6 bases from V and 2 bases from J, with 13 bases between. Germline CDR1 reads MDHEN; CDR2 reads SYDVKM. This CDR3 is CASSPGTYQETQYF. In DNA form, the CDR3 reads TGTGCCAGCAGCCCCGGGACTTATCAAGAGACCCAGTACTTC. Full variable domain (rest looked up from reference TRBV28 and TRBJ2-5): DVKVTQSSRYLVKRTGEKVFLECVQDMDHENMFWYRQDPGLGLRLIYFSYDVKMKEKGDIPEGYSVSREKKERFSLILESASTNQTSMYLCASSPGTYQETQYFGPGTRLLVL.

This clonotype was seen more than once but under ten times. The chain is built from TRBV19 and TRBJ2-1; TRBD2 is a possible D gene (5 bases). Germline CDR1 is LNHDA and CDR2 is SQIVND (reference sequence). The germline V and J ends were trimmed by 7 bases and 6 bases, with 16 bases remaining between them. This CDR3 comprises 14 residues. This CDR3 reads CASTRADGSNEQFF. The DNA for the CDR3 is TGTGCCAGTACACGAGCCGATGGGAGCAATGAGCAGTTCTTC.

This clonotype has at least ten counts. The CDR3 nucleotides read TGTGCCACCAGCAGAGAGGGGGATAATTCACCCCTCCACTTT. Its protein product is CATSREGDNSPLHF. The chain carries TRBV15 and TRBJ1-6; D is possibly TRBD1 (5 bases). CDR1 is LNHNV, CDR2 YYDKDF, per germline (reference sequence). Trimming cost V 0 bases and J 5 bases, with 5 bases left between them. The CDR3 runs to 14 residues.

This clonotype was seen a handful of times. This chain uses TRBV20-1 with TRBJ2-5; TRBD2 aligns across 12 bases. The CDR3 contains 15 residues. Trimming at V came to 6 bases and at J to 0 bases, leaving 5 bases not matched to a gene. Germline V gene data show CDR1 as DFQATT and CDR2 as SNEGSKA (reference sequence). The CDR3 protein is CSANGLAGYQETQYF. CDR3 DNA: TGCAGTGCAAACGGACTAGCGGGGTACCAAGAGACCCAGTACTTC.

This clonotype has ten or more counts. The chain carries TRBV12-3 or TRBV12-4 and TRBJ2-5; D gene ambiguous. The germline V and J ends were trimmed by 6 bases and 2 bases, with 13 bases remaining between them. The CDR3 covers 14 residues. CDR3 sequence: CASSPPPRQETQYF. The CDR3 nucleotides read TGTGCCAGCAGCCCCCCCCCCAGACAAGAGACCCAGTACTTC.

This clonotype was picked up one time. This sequence may be a read error, since a much larger clone differs from it by one base. Since the CDR3 does not end with the conserved phenylalanine or tryptophan, this likely comes from a read error. The genes are TRBV7-9 and TRBJ2-1; a possible D gene is TRBD2 (5 bases). CDR1 is SEHNR and CDR2 is FQNEAQ in the germline V gene (reference sequence). The CDR3 loop spans 16 amino acids. Trimming took off 5 bases at V and 9 bases at J, with 23 bases between the two ends. This CDR3 is CASSRGWENGISEQFL. CDR3 bases: TGTGCCAGCAGCCGGGGATGGGAGAATGGGATCTCTGAGCAGTTCTTA.

The J gene is TRBJ2-2, the V gene TRBV4-2, with TRBD2 matching 7 bases. This CDR3 comprises 16 residues. V shed 3 bases, J shed 3 bases, and the junction held 7 bases outside the gene matches. Looked up from germline, CDR1 is LGHNA and CDR2 is YNFKEQ. Here the CDR3 reads CASSQGSGAYTGELFF. The CDR3 DNA reads TGTGCCAGCAGCCAGGGGAGCGGGGCCTACACCGGGGAGCTGTTTTTT.

Ten or more counts support this clonotype. This rearrangement joins TRBV7-2 to TRBJ2-7, with 7 bases identical to TRBD2. Per germline, CDR1 SGHTA and CDR2 FQGNSA. J was trimmed by 2 bases and V by 1 base; bases with no gene match: 5. The CDR3 totals 15 residues. The CDR3: CASSLVASGTYEQYF. In DNA, the CDR3 is TGTGCCAGCAGCTTAGTTGCGAGCGGGACCTACGAGCAGTACTTC.

The chain combines TRBV20-1 with TRBJ2-1, with 8 bases matching TRBD2. Germline V gene lookup returns CDR1 DFQATT and CDR2 SNEGSKA (reference sequence). CDR3 length equals 14 residues. V lost 4 bases, J lost 4 bases, and 6 bases stayed unmatched. The CDR3 region has the DNA TGCAGTGCTACCCGGGAGGGCCCGTACAATGAGCAGTTCTTC. Protein product: CSATREGPYNEQFF.

This clonotype was picked up many times. The rearrangement links TRBV15 to TRBJ2-3, with no clear D. Trimming stripped 11 bases from V and 3 bases from J, with 12 bases between. This CDR3 contains 12 residues. Germline loops: CDR1 LNHNV, CDR2 YYDKDF (reference sequence). The DNA for the CDR3 is TGTGCCTCTCGAGGCGAGACAGATACGCAGTATTTT. It codes for CASRGETDTQYF.

This clonotype occurred many times. The V gene is TRBV10-3, the J gene TRBJ2-5; D remains unclear. Germline V gene data show CDR1 as ENHRY and CDR2 as SYGVKD. CDR3 length equals 13 residues. V was trimmed by 0 bases and J by 1 base, leaving 3 bases between them. CDR3 sequence: CAISESLQETQYF. CDR3 DNA sequence: TGTGCCATCAGTGAGTCACTCCAAGAGACCCAGTACTTC.

This clonotype occurred many times. This sequence joins TRBV19 and TRBJ2-7; perhaps TRBD2 as D (6 bases). Trimming cost V 7 bases and J 9 bases, with 16 bases left between them. This CDR3 has 12 amino acids. CDR1 is LNHDA, CDR2 SQIVND, per germline (reference sequence). The DNA of the CDR3 is TGTGCCAGTACCCCAGGCTACGGGAGGCAGTACTTC. Translating it yields CASTPGYGRQYF.

J is TRBJ2-1 and V is TRBV14; maybe TRBD2 (7 bases). Germline-derived CDR1 and CDR2 are SGHDN and FVKESK. V gave up 0 bases and J gave up 1 base, with 25 bases separating them. This CDR3 is built from 21 residues. The CDR3 DNA is TGTGCCAGCAGCCAAGATTTTTGGGCCTTGCGGGAGAGGGGGTCCTACAATGAGCAGTTCTTC. The encoded protein is CASSQDFWALRERGSYNEQFF.